This T cell receptor (beta chain) was sequenced during a study of a mutant IDH1 vaccine in newly diagnosed glioma. Study background: Radiotherapy, temozolomide, or both had been given previously, and both were given to most.

A note on this clone: The antigen is not known.

CDR1 and CDR2 (germline): SGHRS, YFSETQ. Trimming removed 3 bases from V and 1 base from J, with 13 bases in between. The CDR3 extends over 15 amino acids. Time point noted: week 5, during vaccination. Topical imiquimod was applied with each vaccine dose, which held 300 ug of mutant IDH1 20-mer peptide. The data were produced by immunoSEQ multiplex PCR, yet TCRdb's version contains in-frame clones alone and is incomplete. Among 40,000 to 55,000 clones, over 75% were seen once, and the ten largest hold about 5.2%. This receptor was identified in a man aged 50-60 years with glioma. The rearrangement links TRBV5-1 to TRBJ1-1; D gene ambiguous. The starting material was PBMCs, obtained from a glioma patient whose treatment included an IDH1 peptide vaccine. CDR3 DNA sequence: TGCGCCAGCAGCTGGACTGGAGGCGGGAACACTGAAGCTTTCTTT. Its protein is CASSWTGGGNTEAFF.